This T cell receptor (beta chain) was documented in a study of blood T cell repertoires in COVID-19. Study-wide background: Acute-phase and convalescent COVID-19 samples originated in the United States, Italy and Spain. In each case, the material was cDNA or gDNA derived from T cells, B-cell-depleted T cells, or PBMCs.

Per the study methods: For nucleated cells, counts were estimated from reference gene primer amplification. Clones were sequenced by immunoSEQ multiplex PCR, and TCRdb holds only the in-frame ones, with some missing. V and J calls and clone size are copied from that table; D and trimming were computed from the DNA. The sample consists of 140,000 to 150,000 clones, roughly 86% of them appearing once. Germline CDR1 is MGHRA and CDR2 is YSYEKL. Germline trimming cut 4 bases from V and 4 bases from J; bases unmatched to any gene: 6. The CDR3 contains 17 residues. This TCR came from a human donor with acute or convalescent COVID-19. The donor label of this sample is uncertain. What was sequenced was peripheral blood. The genes are TRBV4-1 and TRBJ2-3; 15 bases align to TRBD2. The CDR3 DNA reads as TGCGCCAGCAGCCCCGGACTAGCGGGGGGGCCCGCAGATACGCAGTATTTT. Its protein product is CASSPGLAGGPADTQYF.